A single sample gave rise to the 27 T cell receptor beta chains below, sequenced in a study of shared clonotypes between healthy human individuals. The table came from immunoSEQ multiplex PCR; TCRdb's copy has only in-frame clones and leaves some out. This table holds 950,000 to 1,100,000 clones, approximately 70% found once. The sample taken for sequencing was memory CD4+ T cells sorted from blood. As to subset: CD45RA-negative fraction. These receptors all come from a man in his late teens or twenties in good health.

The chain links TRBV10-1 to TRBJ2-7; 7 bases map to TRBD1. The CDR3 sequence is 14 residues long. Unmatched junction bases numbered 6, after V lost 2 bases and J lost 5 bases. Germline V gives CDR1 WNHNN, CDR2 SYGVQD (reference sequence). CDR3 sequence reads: CASSEPQGQNEQYF. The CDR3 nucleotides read TGCGCCAGCAGTGAGCCACAGGGGCAAAACGAGCAGTACTTC.

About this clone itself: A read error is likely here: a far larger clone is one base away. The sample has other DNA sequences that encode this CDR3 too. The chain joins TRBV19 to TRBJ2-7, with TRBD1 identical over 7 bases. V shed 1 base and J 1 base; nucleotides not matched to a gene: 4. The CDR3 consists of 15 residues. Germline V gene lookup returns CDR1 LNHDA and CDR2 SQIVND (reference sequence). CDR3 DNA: TGTGCCAGTAGTATAGGTGCAGGGGGTTCCTACGAGCAGTACTTC. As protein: CASSIGAGGSYEQYF.

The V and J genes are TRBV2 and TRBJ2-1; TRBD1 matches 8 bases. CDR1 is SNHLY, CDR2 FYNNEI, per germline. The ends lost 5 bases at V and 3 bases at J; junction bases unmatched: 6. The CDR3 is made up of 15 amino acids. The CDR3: CASSSDRGGYNEQFF. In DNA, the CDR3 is TGTGCCAGCAGTTCAGACAGGGGAGGCTACAATGAGCAGTTCTTC.

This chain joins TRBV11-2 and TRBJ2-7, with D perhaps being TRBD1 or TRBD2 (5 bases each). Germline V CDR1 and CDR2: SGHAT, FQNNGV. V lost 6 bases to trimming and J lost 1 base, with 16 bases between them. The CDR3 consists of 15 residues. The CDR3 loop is CASRGTVINSYEQYF. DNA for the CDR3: TGTGCCAGCAGGGGGACGGTCATAAATTCCTACGAGCAGTACTTC.

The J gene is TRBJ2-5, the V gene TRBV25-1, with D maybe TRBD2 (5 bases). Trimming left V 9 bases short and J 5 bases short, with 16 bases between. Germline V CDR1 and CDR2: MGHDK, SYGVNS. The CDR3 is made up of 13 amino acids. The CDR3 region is CASRPAGFETQYF. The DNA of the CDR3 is TGTGCCAGTAGGCCGGCGGGCTTCGAGACCCAGTACTTC.

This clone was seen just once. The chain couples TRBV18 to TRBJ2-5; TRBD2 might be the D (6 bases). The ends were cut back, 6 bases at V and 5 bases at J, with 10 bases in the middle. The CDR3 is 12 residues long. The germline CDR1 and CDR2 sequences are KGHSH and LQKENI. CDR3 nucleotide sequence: TGTGCCAGCTCCCAGGCGGGGGAGACCCAGTACTTC. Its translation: CASSQAGETQYF.

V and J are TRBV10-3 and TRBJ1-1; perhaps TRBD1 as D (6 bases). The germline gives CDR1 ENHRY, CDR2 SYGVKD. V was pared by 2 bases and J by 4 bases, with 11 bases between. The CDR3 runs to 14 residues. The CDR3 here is CAISEGQGITEAFF. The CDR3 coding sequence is TGTGCCATCAGTGAGGGGCAGGGGATCACTGAAGCTTTCTTT.

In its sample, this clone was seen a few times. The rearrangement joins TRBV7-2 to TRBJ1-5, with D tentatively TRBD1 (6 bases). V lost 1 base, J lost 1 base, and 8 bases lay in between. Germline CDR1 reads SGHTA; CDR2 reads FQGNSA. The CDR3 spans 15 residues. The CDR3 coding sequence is TGTGCCAGCAGCTTAGGGGGGGCGAGCAATCAGCCCCAGCATTTT. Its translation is CASSLGGASNQPQHF. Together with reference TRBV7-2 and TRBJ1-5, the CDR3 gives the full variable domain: GAGVSQSPSNKVTEKGKDVELRCDPISGHTALYWYRQSLGQGLEFLIYFQGNSAPDKSGLPSDRFSAERTGGSVSTLTIQRTQQEDSAVYLCASSLGGASNQPQHFGDGTRLSIL.

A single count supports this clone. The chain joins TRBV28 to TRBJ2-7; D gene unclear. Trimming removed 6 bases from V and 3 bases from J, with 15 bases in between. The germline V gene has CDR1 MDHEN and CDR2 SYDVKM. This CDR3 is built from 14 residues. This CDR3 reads CASSLSGRNYEQYF. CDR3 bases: TGTGCCAGCAGCCTGTCAGGACGGAACTACGAGCAGTACTTC.

The CDR3 DNA sequence: TGTGCCAGCAGCAAAGCTAAAGCGGGAGGGTCAGATACGCAGTATTTT. Its translation is CASSKAKAGGSDTQYF. The chain uses TRBV21-1 and TRBJ2-3; TRBD2, the D gene given by the table, was not confirmed from the DNA. TRBV21-1 is termed a pseudogene. This CDR3 contains 16 residues.

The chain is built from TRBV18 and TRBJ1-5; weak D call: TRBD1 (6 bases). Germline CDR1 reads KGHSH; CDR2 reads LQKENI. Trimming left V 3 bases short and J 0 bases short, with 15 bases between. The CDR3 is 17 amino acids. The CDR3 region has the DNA TGTGCCAGCTCACCCCTTGGGACGGGACATAGCAATCAGCCCCAGCATTTT. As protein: CASSPLGTGHSNQPQHF.

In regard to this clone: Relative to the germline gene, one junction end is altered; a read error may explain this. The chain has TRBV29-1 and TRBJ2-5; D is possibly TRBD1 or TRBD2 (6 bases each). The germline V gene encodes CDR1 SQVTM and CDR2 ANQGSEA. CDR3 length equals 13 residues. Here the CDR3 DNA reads TGCAGCGCTGAAGGGGGGATCCAAGAGACCCAGTACTTC. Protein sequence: CSAEGGIQETQYF.

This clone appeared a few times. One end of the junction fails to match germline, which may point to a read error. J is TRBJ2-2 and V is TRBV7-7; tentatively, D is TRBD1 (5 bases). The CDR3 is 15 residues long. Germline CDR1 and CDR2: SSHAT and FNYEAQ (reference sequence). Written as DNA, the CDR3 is TGTGCTAGCAGCTTAGTTCAGGGATCGGCCGGGGAGCTGTTTTTT. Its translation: CASSLVQGSAGELFF.

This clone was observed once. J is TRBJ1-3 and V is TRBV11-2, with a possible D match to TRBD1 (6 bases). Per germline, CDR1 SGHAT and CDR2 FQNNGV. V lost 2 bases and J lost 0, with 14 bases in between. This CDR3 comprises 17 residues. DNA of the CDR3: TGTGCCAGCAGCTTAACAGACAGGAGAGGCTCTGGAAACACCATATATTTT. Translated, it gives CASSLTDRRGSGNTIYF. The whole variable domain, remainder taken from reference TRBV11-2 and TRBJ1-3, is EAGVAQSPRYKIIEKRQSVAFWCNPISGHATLYWYQQILGQGPKLLIQFQNNGVVDDSQLPKDRFSAERLKGVDSTLKIQPAKLEDSAVYLCASSLTDRRGSGNTIYFGEGSWLTVV.

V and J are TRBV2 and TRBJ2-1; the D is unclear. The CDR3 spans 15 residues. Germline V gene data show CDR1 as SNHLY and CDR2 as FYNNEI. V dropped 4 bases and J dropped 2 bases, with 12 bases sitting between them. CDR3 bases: TGTGCCAGCAGTGTCGACTCACAAGCCTACAATGAGCAGTTCTTC. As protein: CASSVDSQAYNEQFF.

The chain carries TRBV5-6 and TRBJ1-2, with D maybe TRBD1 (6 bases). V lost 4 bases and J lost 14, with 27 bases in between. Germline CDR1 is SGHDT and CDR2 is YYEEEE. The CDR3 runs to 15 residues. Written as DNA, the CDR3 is TGTGCCAGCAGCCCCGAAAGGGGGGCGCGGCGCATCATTACCTTC. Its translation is CASSPERGARRIITF. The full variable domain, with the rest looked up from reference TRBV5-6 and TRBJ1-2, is DAGVTQSPTHLIKTRGQQVTLRCSPKSGHDTVSWYQQALGQGPQFIFQYYEEEERQRGNFPDRFSGHQFPNYSSELNVNALLLGDSALYLCASSPERGARRIITFGSGTRLTVV.

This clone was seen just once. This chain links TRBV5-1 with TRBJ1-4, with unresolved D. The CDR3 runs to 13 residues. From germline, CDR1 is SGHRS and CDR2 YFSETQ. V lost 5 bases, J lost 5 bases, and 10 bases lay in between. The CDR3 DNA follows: TGCGCCAGCAGGCGGCTCCTGAATGAAAAACTGTTTTTT. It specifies CASRRLLNEKLFF.

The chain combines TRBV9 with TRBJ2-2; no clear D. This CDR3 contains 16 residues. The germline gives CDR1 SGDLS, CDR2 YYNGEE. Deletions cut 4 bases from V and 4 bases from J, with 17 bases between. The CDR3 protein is CASSPHAMTGTGELFF. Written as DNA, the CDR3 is TGTGCCAGCAGCCCCCATGCGATGACGGGCACCGGGGAGCTGTTTTTT.

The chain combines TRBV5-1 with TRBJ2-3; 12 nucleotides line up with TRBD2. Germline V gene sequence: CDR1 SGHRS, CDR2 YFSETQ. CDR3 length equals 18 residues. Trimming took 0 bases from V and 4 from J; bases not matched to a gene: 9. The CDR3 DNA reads TGCGCCAGCAGCTTGGGGGCTAGCGGGAGGGCCACCGCAGATACGCAGTATTTT. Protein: CASSLGASGRATADTQYF.

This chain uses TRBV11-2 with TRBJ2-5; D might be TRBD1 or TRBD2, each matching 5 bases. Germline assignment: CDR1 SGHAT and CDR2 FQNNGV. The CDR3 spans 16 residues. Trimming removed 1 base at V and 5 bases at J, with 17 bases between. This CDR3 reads CASSLGGRSFEETQYF. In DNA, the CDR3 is TGTGCCAGCAGCTTAGGGGGACGGAGCTTTGAGGAGACCCAGTACTTC.

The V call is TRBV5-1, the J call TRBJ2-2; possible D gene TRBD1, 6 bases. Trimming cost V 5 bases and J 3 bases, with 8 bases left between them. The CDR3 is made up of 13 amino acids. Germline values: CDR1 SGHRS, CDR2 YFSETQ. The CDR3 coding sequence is TGCGCCAGCAGACAGGGCGACACCGGGGAGCTGTTTTTT. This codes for CASRQGDTGELFF. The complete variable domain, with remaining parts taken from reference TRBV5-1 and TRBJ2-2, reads KAGVTQTPRYLIKTRGQQVTLSCSPISGHRSVSWYQQTPGQGLQFLFEYFSETQRNKGNFPGRFSGRQFSNSRSEMNVSTLELGDSALYLCASRQGDTGELFFGEGSRLTVL.

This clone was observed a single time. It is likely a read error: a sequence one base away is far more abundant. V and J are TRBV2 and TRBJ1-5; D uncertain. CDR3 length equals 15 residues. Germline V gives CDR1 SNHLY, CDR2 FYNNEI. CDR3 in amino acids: CASNEAQAGNQPQHF. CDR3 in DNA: TGTGCCAGCAATGAAGCCCAGGCCGGCAATCAGCCCCAGCATTTT. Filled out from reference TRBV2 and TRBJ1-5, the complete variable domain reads EPEVTQTPSHQVTQMGQEVILRCVPISNHLYFYWYRQILGQKVEFLVSFYNNEISEKSEIFDDQFSVERPDGSNFTLKIRSTKLEDSAMYFCASNEAQAGNQPQHFGDGTRLSIL.

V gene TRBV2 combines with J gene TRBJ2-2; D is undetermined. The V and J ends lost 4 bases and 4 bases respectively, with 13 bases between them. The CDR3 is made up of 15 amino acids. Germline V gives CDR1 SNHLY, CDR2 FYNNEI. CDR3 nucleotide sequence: TGTGCCAGCAGTGCGGACGGGCGGACCACCGGGGAGCTGTTTTTT. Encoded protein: CASSADGRTTGELFF.

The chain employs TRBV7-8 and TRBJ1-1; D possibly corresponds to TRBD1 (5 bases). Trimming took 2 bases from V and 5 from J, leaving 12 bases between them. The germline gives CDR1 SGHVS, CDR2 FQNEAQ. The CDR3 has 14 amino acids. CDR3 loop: CASSLQGERTEAFF. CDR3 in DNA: TGTGCCAGCAGCTTACAGGGCGAGAGGACTGAAGCTTTCTTT.

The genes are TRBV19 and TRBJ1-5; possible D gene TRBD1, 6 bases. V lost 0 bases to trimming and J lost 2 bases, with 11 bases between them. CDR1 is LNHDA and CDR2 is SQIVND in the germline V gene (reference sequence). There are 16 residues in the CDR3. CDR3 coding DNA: TGTGCCAGTAGTATAGAAGGCAGGGGAGGCAATCAGCCCCAGCATTTT. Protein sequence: CASSIEGRGGNQPQHF.

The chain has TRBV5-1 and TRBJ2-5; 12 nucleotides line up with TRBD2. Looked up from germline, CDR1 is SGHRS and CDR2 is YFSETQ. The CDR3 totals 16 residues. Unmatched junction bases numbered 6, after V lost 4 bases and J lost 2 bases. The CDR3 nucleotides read TGCGCCAGCAGCGGTACCGGGACTAGCGGGCAAGAGACCCAGTACTTC. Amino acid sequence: CASSGTGTSGQETQYF.

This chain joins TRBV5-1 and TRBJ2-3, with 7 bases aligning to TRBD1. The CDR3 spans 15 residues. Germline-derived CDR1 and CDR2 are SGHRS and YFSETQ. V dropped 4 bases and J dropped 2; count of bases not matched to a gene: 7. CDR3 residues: CASSQQGMVTDTQYF. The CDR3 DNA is TGCGCCAGCAGCCAACAGGGGATGGTCACAGATACGCAGTATTTT. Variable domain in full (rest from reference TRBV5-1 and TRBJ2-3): KAGVTQTPRYLIKTRGQQVTLSCSPISGHRSVSWYQQTPGQGLQFLFEYFSETQRNKGNFPGRFSGRQFSNSRSEMNVSTLELGDSALYLCASSQQGMVTDTQYFGPGTRLTVL.